This TCR beta chain was found in a study of vaccination and CD4 T cells after COVID-19. Cultured CD4+ T-cell DNA underwent Oncomine TCR Beta short-read sequencing. TCRdb redid the calling of the PCR reads with MiXCR, one entry per CDR3 protein. The table includes fewer than 20,000 distinct CDR3 sequences, less than 65% detected once. The CDR3 consists of 17 residues. Germline values: CDR1 MNHEY, CDR2 SVGEGT. V lost 2 bases to trimming and J lost 0 bases, with 17 bases between them. As concerns this clonotype: What it recognizes is unknown.

Described treatment: roughly nine-day PBMC culture with coronavirus spike peptide pools or control peptides (ViraFEST assay). The sequence was obtained from a human donor who had recovered from COVID-19. V usage is TRBV6-2 or TRBV6-3 and J usage is TRBJ2-7; D possibly uses TRBD1 or TRBD2 (5 bases each). The material sequenced was CD4+ T cells from blood, cultured in vitro. CDR3 DNA sequence: TGTGCCAGCAGTTACGGGGGAGTGGGGCCGATCTCCTACGAGCAGTACTTC. Protein sequence: CASSYGGVGPISYEQYF.